These 25 T cell receptor beta chains originate from one sample sequenced in a study of blood T cell repertoires in COVID-19. Clones were sequenced by immunoSEQ multiplex PCR, and TCRdb holds only the in-frame ones, with some missing. The sample yields about 90,000 clones, 90% to 95% seen once. Input material: peripheral blood. These receptors all come from a human donor with active COVID-19. The donor label of this sample is uncertain.

The V call is TRBV6-2 or TRBV6-3, the J call TRBJ1-4; D is unclear. V gave up 4 bases and J gave up 8 bases, with 14 bases separating them. CDR1 is MNHEY, CDR2 SVGEGT, per germline. This CDR3 has 14 residues. The CDR3 protein is CASSLRAGGEKLFF. As DNA, the CDR3 is TGTGCCAGCAGTTTGCGGGCTGGAGGAGAAAAACTGTTTTTT.

The chain carries TRBV28 and TRBJ2-3; D remains ambiguous. This CDR3 is built from 13 residues. V gave up 6 bases and J gave up 1 base, with 8 bases separating them. In germline, CDR1 is MDHEN, CDR2 SYDVKM. The CDR3 DNA is TGTGCCAGCAGACCTCAGGGCACAGATACGCAGTATTTT. Translated: CASRPQGTDTQYF.

This clone was detected once. The gene calls are TRBV9 and TRBJ2-2; unclear D gene. CDR1 is SGDLS, CDR2 YYNGEE, per germline. The germline V and J ends were trimmed by 2 bases and 3 bases, with 2 bases remaining between them. The length of the CDR3 is 12 residues. CDR3 sequence reads: CASSVDTGELFF. The CDR3 DNA reads TGTGCCAGCAGCGTCGACACCGGGGAGCTGTTTTTT.

The chain has TRBV2 and TRBJ1-2, with TRBD1 matching over 7 bases. Germline-derived CDR1 and CDR2 are SNHLY and FYNNEI. J gave up 5 bases and V 4 bases, and 4 bases lay outside the gene matches. CDR3 length equals 13 residues. The CDR3 bases are TGTGCCAGCAGTGCTCGACAGGGATATGGCTACACCTTC. Translated: CASSARQGYGYTF. The variable domain in full, completed from reference TRBV2 and TRBJ1-2, reads EPEVTQTPSHQVTQMGQEVILRCVPISNHLYFYWYRQILGQKVEFLVSFYNNEISEKSEIFDDQFSVERPDGSNFTLKIRSTKLEDSAMYFCASSARQGYGYTFGSGTRLTVV.

J is TRBJ2-5 and V is TRBV19, with 10 positions matching TRBD2. The V and J ends lost 8 bases and 5 bases, in that order; junction bases with no gene match: 11. The CDR3 sequence is 15 residues long. Looked up from germline, CDR1 is LNHDA and CDR2 is SQIVND (reference sequence). CDR3 in amino acids: CASRRSGGAMETQYF. DNA for the CDR3: TGTGCCAGTCGACGGAGCGGGGGGGCAATGGAGACCCAGTACTTC.

This chain links TRBV5-6 with TRBJ2-1; D gene uncertain. The V gene's germline CDR1 is SGHDT and CDR2 YYEEEE. The CDR3 contains 18 residues. V dropped 1 base and J dropped 5 bases, with 22 bases sitting between them. The CDR3 DNA reads TGTGCCAGCAGCTTGAAGTGGGTCTCAGTCCTAGAGAACAATGAGCAGTTCTTC. Translation: CASSLKWVSVLENNEQFF.

The chain couples TRBV11-2 to TRBJ1-2, with TRBD1 identical over 8 bases. This CDR3 comprises 17 residues. V trimming: 0 bases; J trimming: 4 bases; junction bases outside the gene matches: 10. The germline gives CDR1 SGHAT, CDR2 FQNNGV. In DNA form, the CDR3 reads TGTGCCAGCAGCTTAGACAGGGGGCGGCTATCGGGCTATGGCTACACCTTC. It is translated as CASSLDRGRLSGYGYTF.

This rearrangement joins TRBV19 to TRBJ1-2, with D unresolved. Per the germline V gene, CDR1 is LNHDA and CDR2 is SQIVND (reference sequence). The CDR3 extends over 12 amino acids. Trimming stripped 6 bases from V and 2 bases from J, with 7 bases between. The CDR3 sequence is CASSYSNYGYTF. The CDR3 nucleotides read TGTGCCAGTAGCTACAGCAACTATGGCTACACCTTC.

The V gene is TRBV7-9, the J gene TRBJ2-7; 8 nucleotides match TRBD1. J gave up 4 bases and V 3 bases, and 8 bases lay outside the gene matches. Looked up from germline, CDR1 is SEHNR and CDR2 is FQNEAQ (reference sequence). The CDR3 is 15 amino acids. The CDR3 coding sequence is TGTGCCAGCAGCTTCGGCAGGGGGCTAGGGTACGAGCAGTACTTC. Its translation: CASSFGRGLGYEQYF.

This clone appeared a few times. The chain couples TRBV7-9 to TRBJ2-7; possible D gene TRBD2, 7 bases. CDR1 is SEHNR, CDR2 FQNEAQ, per germline (reference sequence). This CDR3 has 17 residues. V lost 5 bases to trimming and J lost 2 bases, with 22 bases between them. The CDR3 region is CASSPPGGRDFAYEQYF. The CDR3 nucleotides read TGTGCCAGCAGCCCCCCGGGGGGCCGGGACTTTGCCTACGAGCAGTACTTC.

The chain employs TRBV7-3 and TRBJ2-1; 10 bases agree with TRBD2. Trimming cost V 2 bases and J 5 bases; bases outside gene matches: 3. The CDR3 extends over 15 amino acids. Germline assignment: CDR1 SGHTA and CDR2 FQGTGA. CDR3 sequence reads: CASSLDLAGDNEQFF. Here the CDR3 DNA reads TGTGCCAGCAGCTTAGATCTAGCGGGGGACAATGAGCAGTTCTTC.

V usage is TRBV4-2 and J usage is TRBJ2-3; the match to TRBD2 covers 9 bases. Germline CDR1 LGHNA, CDR2 YNFKEQ. The trim removed 2 bases at V and 1 base at J, leaving 1 base unmatched. This CDR3 is built from 15 residues. The CDR3 sequence is CASSQQRGGTDTQYF. The CDR3 region has the DNA TGTGCCAGCAGCCAACAGCGGGGGGGCACAGATACGCAGTATTTT.

The rearrangement uses TRBV6-5 and TRBJ2-1; the match to TRBD2 covers 8 bases. The CDR3 runs to 12 residues. Trimming removed 6 bases from V and 10 bases from J; junction bases left unmatched: 5. Germline V CDR1 and CDR2: MNHEY, SVGAGI. The CDR3: CASSRLAGEQFF. DNA of the CDR3: TGTGCCAGCAGCCGATTAGCGGGGGAGCAGTTCTTC.

The J gene is TRBJ2-2, the V gene TRBV9; D is possibly TRBD1 (7 bases). The CDR3 is 17 amino acids. CDR1 and CDR2 (germline): SGDLS, YYNGEE. V was cut by 3 bases and J by 4 bases, with 19 bases left in between. CDR3 DNA sequence: TGTGCCAGCAGCGAAAGGGCGCGGGACAGACTCACCGGGGAGCTGTTTTTT. This gives the protein CASSERARDRLTGELFF.

This chain links TRBV7-8 with TRBJ1-1, with a weak D call TRBD1 (5 bases). Germline CDR1 is SGHVS and CDR2 is FQNEAQ. The CDR3 totals 15 residues. The V end was cut by 1 base, the J end by 5 bases, with 14 bases between. This CDR3 is CASSLGPSRQTEAFF. The CDR3 nucleotides read TGTGCCAGCAGCTTAGGCCCTTCCCGACAGACTGAAGCTTTCTTT.

The chain links TRBV5-4 to TRBJ1-2; D not certain. The CDR3 runs 14 residues. The V end was cut by 0 bases, the J end by 4 bases, with 10 bases between. Germline-derived CDR1 and CDR2 are SGHNT and YYREEE (reference sequence). CDR3 region: CASSLDGGRYGYTF. As DNA, the CDR3 is TGTGCCAGCAGCTTGGACGGCGGTCGCTATGGCTACACCTTC.

The chain recombines TRBV6-4 with TRBJ1-2, with 7 bases identical to TRBD1. The CDR3 runs 17 residues. Losses at the gene ends were 0 bases for V and 4 bases for J; bases not matched to a gene: 11. Germline loops: CDR1 MRHNA, CDR2 SNTAGT. For the CDR3, the DNA is TGTGCCAGCAGTGACTCTCCGGGACAGCCAACCCTCTATGGCTACACCTTC. Translating gives CASSDSPGQPTLYGYTF.

This chain joins TRBV3-1 (or the pseudogene TRBV3-2) and TRBJ2-1, with 8 bases lining up with TRBD2. Germline CDR1 and CDR2: LGHDT and YNNKEL (reference sequence). The V segment lost 8 bases and the J segment 2 bases; nucleotides outside the gene matches: 11. The length of the CDR3 is 16 residues. The CDR3 spells CASRKFGGAPYNEQFF. The CDR3 coding sequence is TGTGCCAGCCGCAAGTTCGGGGGGGCCCCCTACAATGAGCAGTTCTTC.

This rearrangement joins TRBV7-6 to TRBJ2-7, with D possibly being TRBD2 (6 bases). CDR1 is SGHVS, CDR2 FNYEAQ, per germline. V was pared by 3 bases and J by 3 bases, with 9 bases between. CDR3 length equals 13 residues. CDR3 coding DNA: TGTGCCAGCAGCTTGGGACTCGGCTACGAGCAGTACTTC. As protein: CASSLGLGYEQYF.

The J gene is TRBJ1-5, the V gene TRBV28; D not certain. The CDR3 totals 15 residues. Germline CDR1 and CDR2: MDHEN and SYDVKM. V was clipped by 7 bases and J by 0 bases, with 13 bases between them. The CDR3 sequence: CASKPQSLSNQPQHF. For the CDR3, the DNA is TGTGCCAGCAAACCCCAGTCCCTTAGCAATCAGCCCCAGCATTTT.

The J gene is TRBJ1-6, the V gene TRBV11-2; the D is unclear. The germline CDR1 and CDR2 sequences are SGHAT and FQNNGV. V shed 0 bases and J shed 8 bases, with 2 bases lying between them. The CDR3 contains 12 residues. In DNA form, the CDR3 reads TGTGCCAGCAGCTTAGACGATTCACCCCTCCACTTT. Its protein is CASSLDDSPLHF. The variable domain in full, completed from reference TRBV11-2 and TRBJ1-6, reads EAGVAQSPRYKIIEKRQSVAFWCNPISGHATLYWYQQILGQGPKLLIQFQNNGVVDDSQLPKDRFSAERLKGVDSTLKIQPAKLEDSAVYLCASSLDDSPLHFGNGTRLTVT.

J is TRBJ1-1 and V is TRBV25-1; TRBD1 agrees at 7 bases. CDR1 and CDR2 (germline): MGHDK, SYGVNS. The CDR3 consists of 13 residues. V lost 4 bases to trimming and J lost 10 bases; unmatched junction nucleotides: 9. The CDR3 region has the DNA TGTGCCAGCAGTGGACACAGGGGCGCGGGAGCTTTCTTT. Translation gives CASSGHRGAGAFF.

This clone was detected only once. The rearrangement links TRBV10-2 to TRBJ2-1; TRBD1 matches 12 bases. CDR1 and CDR2 (germline): WSHSY, SAAADI. V shed 0 bases and J 10 bases; nucleotides not matched to a gene: 7. The length of the CDR3 is 16 residues. CDR3 DNA: TGCGCCAGCAGTGAGTCTTGGGACAGGGGGCGCCGGGAGCAGTTCTTC. Translation: CASSESWDRGRREQFF.

This CDR3 reads CASSISGGGARNKANEQFF. The CDR3 DNA is TGTGCCAGTAGTATTTCCGGCGGGGGGGCCCGTAATAAAGCGAATGAGCAGTTCTTC. The chain couples TRBV19 to TRBJ2-1; 9 positions match TRBD2. CDR1 is LNHDA, CDR2 SQIVND, per germline (reference sequence). With 3 bases clipped from V and 7 bases from J, the junction kept 19 bases outside the gene matches. The length of the CDR3 is 19 residues.

This clone has just one count. The chain is built from TRBV5-6 and TRBJ1-1; no reliable D call. The length of the CDR3 is 13 residues. CDR1 and CDR2 from the germline V gene are SGHDT and YYEEEE. V was cut by 3 bases and J by 1 base, with 7 bases left in between. CDR3 loop: CASSSAGNTEAFF. Written as DNA, the CDR3 is TGTGCCAGCAGCTCTGCAGGGAACACTGAAGCTTTCTTT.